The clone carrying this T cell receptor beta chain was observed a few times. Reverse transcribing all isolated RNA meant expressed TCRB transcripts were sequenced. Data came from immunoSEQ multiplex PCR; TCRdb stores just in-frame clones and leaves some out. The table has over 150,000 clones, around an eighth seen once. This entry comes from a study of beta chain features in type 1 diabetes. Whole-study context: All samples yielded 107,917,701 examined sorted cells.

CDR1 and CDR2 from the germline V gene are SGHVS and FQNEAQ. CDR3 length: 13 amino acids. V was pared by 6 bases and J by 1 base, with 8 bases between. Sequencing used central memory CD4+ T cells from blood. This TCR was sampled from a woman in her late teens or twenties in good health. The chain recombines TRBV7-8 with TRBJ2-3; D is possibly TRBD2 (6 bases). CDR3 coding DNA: TGTGCCAGCAGTTGGGGGGGCACAGATACGCAGTATTTT. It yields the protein CASSWGGTDTQYF. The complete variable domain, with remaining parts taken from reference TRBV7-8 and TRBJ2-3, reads GAGVSQSPRYKVAKRGQDVALRCDPISGHVSLFWYQQALGQGPEFLTYFQNEAQLDKSGLPSDRFFAERPEGSVSTLKIQRTQQEDSAVYLCASSWGGTDTQYFGPGTRLTVL.